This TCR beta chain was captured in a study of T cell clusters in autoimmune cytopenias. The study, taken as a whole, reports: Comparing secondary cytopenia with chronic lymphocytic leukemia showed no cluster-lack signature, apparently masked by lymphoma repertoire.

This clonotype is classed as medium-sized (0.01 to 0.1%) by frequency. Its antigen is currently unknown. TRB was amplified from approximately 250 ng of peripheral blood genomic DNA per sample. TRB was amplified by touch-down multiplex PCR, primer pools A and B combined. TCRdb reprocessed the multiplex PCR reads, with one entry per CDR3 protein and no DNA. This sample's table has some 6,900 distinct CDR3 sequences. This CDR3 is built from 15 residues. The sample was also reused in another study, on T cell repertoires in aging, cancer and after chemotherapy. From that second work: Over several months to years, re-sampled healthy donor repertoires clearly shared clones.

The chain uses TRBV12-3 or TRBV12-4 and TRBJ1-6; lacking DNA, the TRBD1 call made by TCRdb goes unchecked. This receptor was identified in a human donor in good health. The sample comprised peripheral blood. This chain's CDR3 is CASSPGTGASSPLHF.